This T cell receptor (beta chain) is drawn from a study of blood T cell repertoires in COVID-19. Participants spanned ages about 18 to 95 years and resided in 24 US areas. Original methodology: Estimated nucleated cell counts came from reference gene primer amplification. Clones were sequenced by immunoSEQ multiplex PCR, and TCRdb holds only the in-frame ones, with some missing. V and J calls plus clone size are reproduced from that table; the DNA served to infer D and trimming. The repertoire holds 150,000 to 200,000 clones, with more than 70% as singletons. V shed 4 bases and J shed 3 bases, with 14 bases lying between them. Germline CDR1 and CDR2: MDHEN and SYDVKM. This CDR3 region has 15 residues.

The sequenced sample consisted of PBMCs or T cells enriched from blood (not recorded which). This sequence originates from a man in his forties who had recovered from COVID-19. J is TRBJ2-3 and V is TRBV28; a possible D gene is TRBD1 (7 bases). The DNA of the CDR3 is TGTGCCAGCAGTTCCAGGGGGGCGCCGACAGATACGCAGTATTTT. Protein product: CASSSRGAPTDTQYF.